This T cell receptor beta chain is from a study of blood T cell repertoires in COVID-19. Study as a whole: The United States, Italy and Spain supplied acute and convalescent COVID-19 samples. PBMCs, B-cell-depleted T cells, or T cells provided the cDNA or gDNA that made up the material.

In the source study's methods: Scientists estimated how many nucleated cells there were by amplifying reference gene primers. The data were produced by immunoSEQ multiplex PCR, yet TCRdb's version contains in-frame clones alone and is incomplete. Clone size and V and J calls were adopted from that table, with D and trimming inferred from the DNA. Counted here are 200,000 or so clones, 65% to 85% occurring once; the ten biggest clones make up 3% to 3.5%. In this sample, this clone turned up once. Trimming left V 4 bases short and J 8 bases short, with 17 bases between. This CDR3 contains 14 residues. Germline V gene lookup returns CDR1 LGHDT and CDR2 YNNKEL (reference sequence).

The clonotype was recovered from a woman aged 25 to 39 who had recovered from COVID-19. The chain uses TRBV3-1 (or the pseudogene TRBV3-2) and TRBJ1-2; no clear D gene. The sequenced sample consisted of peripheral blood. The DNA of the CDR3 is TGTGCCAGCAGCCCGCGCCACGGTGCTATGGGCTACACCTTC. It encodes CASSPRHGAMGYTF.